A single T cell receptor (beta chain) is shown here with its context. The PCR employed 60 Vbeta primers together with 13 Jbeta primers. TCRdb keeps only in-frame clones here, not all; method: immunoSEQ multiplex PCR. The sample records 80,000 to 130,000 clones, around 74% being singletons. This sample stems from a study of cytomegalovirus exposure and HLA in healthy donors. Per germline, CDR1 MNHNS and CDR2 SASEGT. The V and J ends lost 6 bases and 1 base respectively, with 9 bases between them. The CDR3 has 13 residues. The J gene is TRBJ1-1, the V gene TRBV6-1; maybe TRBD1 (6 bases). The sequencing sample was made of PBMCs. This sequence originates from a male donor in good health and CMV-seropositive. The CDR3, as DNA: TGTGCCAGCAGACTGACAGGGAACACTGAAGCTTTCTTT. It codes for CASRLTGNTEAFF.